This T cell receptor (beta chain) stems from a study of blood T cells in healthy people across ages. Findings and limits, study-wide: TCR beta diversity tracked closely with naive T cell percentage.

The authors ran a second PCR of about 7 to 11 cycles using a sample-barcoded 5' primer and a J-beta primer mix. One entry per CDR3 protein, called by TCRdb with MiXCR from the 5' RACE reads. The profile shows 1,500,000 or so distinct CDR3 sequences, roughly 43% of them singletons. Germline CDR1 and CDR2: MGHDK and SYGVNS. The CDR3 has 13 amino acids. Trimming pared 6 bases from V and 0 bases from J, leaving 8 bases between. As regards this clonotype: Antigen specificity is unknown.

The sequencing input was blood. The TCR sequence derives from a woman between 18 and 29 years old in good health. The chain uses TRBV25-1 and TRBJ1-2; D remains ambiguous. The CDR3 DNA reads as TGTGCCAGCAGCGATCTCTCTAACTATGGCTACACCTTC. This encodes CASSDLSNYGYTF.